This T cell receptor beta chain was identified in a study of siplizumab effects on memory and regulatory T cells (dated by TCRdb to the late 2010s). Regarding the complete study: The effect of the anti-CD2 antibody siplizumab on alloreactive T-cell subsets was examined in allogeneic mixed lymphocyte reactions constructed from human PBMCs. The investigation overall reported the following: Siplizumab significantly lowered the cumulative frequency of alloreactive sequences that could be traced to unstimulated CD4+ memory T cells. Among mappable alloreactive CD4+ clones, an average Treg-derived fraction of about 70% was observed with siplizumab, compared with 26.9% in control reactions. For roughly 75-95% of proliferating CD4+ or CD8+ clones, no naive or memory phenotype could be assigned. Whether proliferating Tregs from siplizumab cultures actually had suppressive function was not functionally confirmed. Sequences below about 10^-5 frequency were poorly captured, so only a minor fraction of alloreactive clones could be mapped to unstimulated subsets. Unstimulated naive T cells appeared to be more diverse than memory T cells, and naive cells seemed to make a substantial contribution to the alloresponse.

Comment on this clone: Its cognate antigen has yet to be identified. Base quality data are lacking; no much larger clone is found one base away.

From the cysteine up to the phenylalanine, the CDR3 has a length of 13 residues. Only the CDR3 part of the read is kept: 39 bases, read in frame from the first base. Trimming takes 1 base from V and 5 bases from J, and the germline ends sit 8 bases apart. Via the germline V gene, CDR1 is SGHRS and CDR2 YFSETQ. The method was the immunoSEQ multiplex PCR assay. Some 100,000 TCR templates per sample were assayed by the deep sequencing platform. Genomic DNA extracted from sorted T cells was the material used for TCRbeta CDR3 sequencing. From the authors' description of their analysis: Clonal analysis of TCRbeta CDR3 data was done in the R programming language. Alloreactive CD4+ and CD8+ clones were defined by comparing unstimulated samples with post-reaction CFSE-low samples. By matching sequences to the repertoires of sorted unstimulated Treg and non-Treg cells, each alloreactive CD4+ clone was assigned a regulatory or non-regulatory origin. In TCRdb, the immuneACCESS table is reduced to in-frame sequences with V and J assigned. These tables do not hold every clone; where another copy was compared, an unresolved V gene accounts for under half, and the others remain unexplained. V, J and clone size derive from that table, while D and trimming were established from the DNA sequence. This sample is represented by around 100,000 clones; about 94% of them were singletons. Of the sample, roughly 0.3% is held by the ten largest clones.

Sorted unstimulated T cells and proliferating T cells recovered from mixed lymphocyte reactions were subjected to TCRbeta CDR3 sequencing. Fresh whole blood from some eleven HLA-typed healthy donors was used to isolate PBMCs. Unstimulated CD4+ non-regulatory T cells were FACS-sorted to map the origin of alloreactive clones. The sample taken for sequencing was non-Treg CD4+ T cells sorted from blood. This sample's cell subset or site label indicates: FACS-sorted unstimulated CD4+ non-regulatory T cells. The chain uses TRBV5-1 and TRBJ2-3, with the D gene too uncertain to name. The clonotype comes from a human donor in good health. Here the CDR3 is given as CASSLRLRDTQYF. The nucleotide sequence is given as TGCGCCAGCAGCTTGCGACTTCGAGATACGCAGTATTTT.